These T cell receptor beta chains were read from a single sample in a study of vaccination and CD4 T cells after COVID-19. Antigens of these TCRs are unknown. TCRdb reanalysed the PCR reads using MiXCR and keeps one entry per CDR3 protein. This table holds about 6,600 distinct CDR3 sequences, roughly 28% found once. Material: CD4+ T cells from blood, cultured in vitro. The receptor source for this set is a human donor in good health. Each CDR3 is given with its conserved first and last residue. Each record gives: clone size, J gene, D gene, V gene, CDR3 DNA, CDR3 protein. A D gene is named only where the DNA matches it firmly. Part of the rows lack a size; the others show once, few, many or a class for expanded clones.

>-|TRBJ1-1|TRBD1|TRBV2
TGTGCCAGCAGATCTAGGACAGGGGTTGACACTGAAGCTTTCTTT
CASRSRTGVDTEAFF
>-|TRBJ2-1|-|TRBV2
TGTGCCAGCGAAACCGGGACATCCAATGAGCAGTTCTTC
CASETGTSNEQFF
>-|TRBJ1-5|TRBD1|TRBV9
TGTGCCAGCAGCCCGGGACAGGGGGGAAGTTCCCAGCCCCAGCATTTT
CASSPGQGGSSQPQHF
>few|TRBJ2-5|-|TRBV12-3/TRBV12-4
TGTGCCAGCAGAAGCCTAGAGACCCAGTACTTC
CASRSLETQYF
>medium-sized|TRBJ1-5|-|TRBV20-1
TGCAGTGCCCGCGCCCATGGAGCCTATCAGCCCCAGCATTTT
CSARAHGAYQPQHF
>-|TRBJ2-7|-|TRBV5-1
TGCGCCAGCAGCTCAGACTACGAGCAGTACTTC
CASSSDYEQYF
>-|TRBJ1-1|-|TRBV12-5
TGTGCTAGTGGGACGGGACTGGGTGAAGCTTTCTTT
CASGTGLGEAFF
>few|TRBJ2-3|-|TRBV5-1
TGCGCCAGCAGCTTGGCAAGGGGGGCCATCACAGATACGCAGTATTTT
CASSLARGAITDTQYF
>-|TRBJ2-1|-|TRBV27
TGTGCCAGCAGTTCACCGGGACGATGGCAGTTCTTC
CASSSPGRWQFF
>-|TRBJ2-7|-|TRBV6-1
TGTGCCAGCAGTGCGAGGAGTGGGGTTTACGAGCAGTACTTC
CASSARSGVYEQYF
>few|TRBJ1-6|TRBD1|TRBV5-1
TGCGCCAGCAGCTTTGACAGGGATCATTCACCCCTCCACTTT
CASSFDRDHSPLHF
>few|TRBJ2-5|-|TRBV5-1
TGCGCCAGCAGCTTGGACGGGGAGACCCAGTACTTC
CASSLDGETQYF
>few|TRBJ2-3|-|TRBV7-8
TGTGCCAGCAGCTTAGCGCTAGGTGGGAGCACAGATACGCAGTATTTT
CASSLALGGSTDTQYF
>few|TRBJ2-7|-|TRBV7-9
TGTGCCACAGACAGTAGTACCTACGAGCAGTACTTC
CATDSSTYEQYF
>-|TRBJ1-6|TRBD1|TRBV20-1
TGCAGTGCTAGAGCCGACAGGGGAGATTCACCCCTCCACTTT
CSARADRGDSPLHF
>few|TRBJ2-7|-|TRBV6-1
TGTGCCAGCAGTGAAAGTGAGGGGGAGGTCTACGAGCAGTACTTC
CASSESEGEVYEQYF
>-|TRBJ2-7|TRBD2|TRBV5-4
TGTGCCAGCAGCTTGGATGGGGGGGGGACTTCCTACGAGCAGTACTTC
CASSLDGGGTSYEQYF
>medium-sized|TRBJ1-6|TRBD1|TRBV20-1
TGCAGTGCTGTAGAACAGGGGGCCTCTCATTCACCCCTCCACTTT
CSAVEQGASHSPLHF
>-|TRBJ1-2|TRBD1|TRBV29-1
TGCAGCGTTTATCCGGGACAGGGGGATGGCTACACCTTC
CSVYPGQGDGYTF
>few|TRBJ1-2|-|TRBV12-3/TRBV12-4
TGTGCCAGCAGTTTTGCCGTGGAGGGATATGGCTACACCTTC
CASSFAVEGYGYTF
>-|TRBJ1-2|-|TRBV24-1
TGTGCCACCAGCGGGTTTTCTGGTGGCTACACCTTC
CATSGFSGGYTF
>-|TRBJ1-1|-|TRBV27
TGTGCCAGCAGGGGTTACATGAACACTGAAGCTTTCTTT
CASRGYMNTEAFF
>medium-sized|TRBJ1-1|-|TRBV15
TGTGCCACCAGCAGAGGCCAAGGACAGTCCGAGGCTTTCTTT
CATSRGQGQSEAFF